Following are 24 T cell receptor beta chains from one sample sequenced in a study of neoadjuvant anti-PD-1 for oral cavity cancer. Repertoires were generated with immunoSEQ multiplex PCR, while TCRdb's copy carries only in-frame clones and drops some. Here the sample spans around 13,000 clones, roughly four fifths being singletons. Stated time point: after neoadjuvant nivolumab, at surgical resection. Source: PBMCs, taken after nivolumab (anti-PD-1) treatment. These receptors all stem from a person between 40 and 79 years old with oral cavity squamous cell carcinoma.

This clone showed up just once. The chain recombines TRBV6-5 with TRBJ1-3, with D tentatively TRBD1 (6 bases). The CDR3 totals 15 residues. The V and J ends lost 0 bases and 6 bases respectively, with 12 bases between them. Germline V gene data show CDR1 as MNHEY and CDR2 as SVGAGI. CDR3 in DNA: TGTGCCAGCAGTTACTCGGACAGAAGGGTAAACACCATATATTTT. The encoded protein is CASSYSDRRVNTIYF.

This clone was picked up a small number of times. The chain uses TRBV14 and TRBJ2-7; D remains unclear. This CDR3 contains 13 residues. Germline CDR1 is SGHDN and CDR2 is FVKESK. V lost 4 bases and J 7 bases, leaving 14 bases between the germline ends. CDR3 protein: CASSLRLVGEQYF. The CDR3, as DNA: TGTGCCAGCAGCCTTAGACTTGTTGGGGAGCAGTACTTC.

The chain combines TRBV4-1 with TRBJ2-7; 8 bases match TRBD2. Germline V gene lookup returns CDR1 MGHRA and CDR2 YSYEKL. The CDR3 covers 17 residues. The ends lost 1 base at V and 2 bases at J; junction bases unmatched: 10. The CDR3 DNA is TGCGCCAGCAGCCAAGCGGGGGGGACCATTGGAGCCTACGAGCAGTACTTC. This translates into CASSQAGGTIGAYEQYF.

The chain joins TRBV4-1 to TRBJ1-5; D is ambiguous. V was pared by 3 bases and J by 4 bases, with 7 bases between. This CDR3 has 13 amino acids. CDR1 MGHRA and CDR2 YSYEKL come from the germline V gene. CDR3 protein: CASSHRTNQPQHF. The DNA of the CDR3 is TGCGCCAGCAGCCACCGGACTAATCAGCCCCAGCATTTT.

The chain employs TRBV30 and TRBJ1-1; D not resolved. CDR1 is GTSNPN and CDR2 is SVGIG in the germline V gene (reference sequence). Trimming shortened V by 0 bases and J by 8 bases, and 7 bases separated the two germline ends. There are 11 residues in the CDR3. CDR3 in DNA: TGTGCCTGGAGTGTCAGCAAAGAAGCTTTCTTT. It translates to CAWSVSKEAFF.

CDR3 nucleotides: TGTGCCAGTAGATATTTAAACTATGGCTACACCTTC. As protein: CASRYLNYGYTF. This chain uses TRBV19 with TRBJ1-2; D gene uncertain. This CDR3 is 12 amino acids long. The V gene lost 6 bases and the J gene lost 2 bases, with 7 bases spanning the gap. Germline values: CDR1 LNHDA, CDR2 SQIVND (reference sequence).

J is TRBJ2-1 and V is TRBV7-6, with 11 bases identical to TRBD2. The germline V gene encodes CDR1 SGHVS and CDR2 FNYEAQ. V dropped 2 bases and J dropped 6; count of bases not matched to a gene: 6. This CDR3 has 16 amino acids. CDR3 residues: CASSLSPSGRINEQFF. The DNA of the CDR3 is TGTGCCAGCAGCTTATCGCCTAGCGGGAGGATCAATGAGCAGTTCTTC.

V is TRBV5-1 and J is TRBJ2-2; D unresolved. Trimming removed 0 bases at V and 7 bases at J, with 7 bases between. In germline, CDR1 is SGHRS, CDR2 YFSETQ. The CDR3 runs 13 residues. In DNA form, the CDR3 reads TGCGCCAGCAGCTTGGCAACGAGCGGGGAGCTGTTTTTT. Protein sequence: CASSLATSGELFF.

The chain joins TRBV5-4 to TRBJ2-7, with TRBD2 matching 8 bases. V was clipped by 3 bases and J by 3 bases; unmatched bases: 11. Germline V gene lookup returns CDR1 SGHNT and CDR2 YYREEE (reference sequence). The CDR3 covers 16 residues. This CDR3 reads CASSSGTSGIYYEQYF. The CDR3 DNA sequence: TGTGCCAGCAGCTCCGGAACTAGCGGAATATACTACGAGCAGTACTTC.

The CDR3 DNA follows: TGTGCCAGCAGCCTAGGCGGGGGGGTCACCGGGGAGCTGTTTTTT. It is translated as CASSLGGGVTGELFF. The V gene is TRBV7-9, the J gene TRBJ2-2, with 9 bases identical to TRBD2. This CDR3 comprises 15 residues. The junction had 5 bases not matched to a gene; V was cut back by 5 bases and J by 4 bases. Germline CDR1 reads SEHNR; CDR2 reads FQNEAQ (reference sequence). Combining the CDR3 with reference TRBV7-9 and TRBJ2-2 gives the whole variable domain DTGVSQNPRHKITKRGQNVTFRCDPISEHNRLYWYRQTLGQGPEFLTYFQNEAQLEKSRLLSDRFSAERPKGSFSTLEIQRTEQGDSAMYLCASSLGGGVTGELFFGEGSRLTVL.

The chain has TRBV7-9 and TRBJ1-6; the D gene is possibly TRBD1 (6 bases). Germline V lookup: CDR1 SEHNR, CDR2 FQNEAQ (reference sequence). The CDR3 consists of 14 residues. Trimming shortened V by 5 bases and J by 7 bases, and 12 bases separated the two germline ends. CDR3 amino acids: CASSPGVANSPLHF. In DNA form, the CDR3 reads TGTGCCAGCAGCCCAGGGGTTGCCAATTCACCCCTCCACTTT.

This clone is a singleton in its sample. The chain combines TRBV18 with TRBJ2-1; possibly TRBD2 for D (6 bases). Germline-derived CDR1 and CDR2 are KGHSH and LQKENI. The germline V and J ends were trimmed by 3 bases and 8 bases, with 17 bases remaining between them. This CDR3 contains 15 residues. This CDR3 is CASSPNSAGGDEQFF. The CDR3 region has the DNA TGTGCCAGCTCACCTAACAGCGCCGGCGGGGATGAGCAGTTCTTC.

This chain joins TRBV15 and TRBJ1-1, with unresolved D. The CDR3 is 15 amino acids. V lost 3 bases, J lost 4 bases, and 15 bases lay in between. CDR1 and CDR2 from the germline V gene are LNHNV and YYDKDF (reference sequence). CDR3 nucleotide sequence: TGTGCCACCAGCAGTCACGTGGGCTTAGGCACTGAAGCTTTCTTT. Translated, it gives CATSSHVGLGTEAFF.

The chain joins TRBV6-5 to TRBJ1-2; D is uncertain. Trimming cost V 2 bases and J 6 bases, with 13 bases left between them. CDR1 is MNHEY and CDR2 is SVGAGI in the germline V gene. CDR3 length: 14 amino acids. CDR3 region: CASSYSGASDGYTF. The DNA for the CDR3 is TGTGCCAGCAGTTACAGTGGCGCGAGTGATGGCTACACCTTC.

The chain's CDR3 is CASSYSRRTGTEAFF. For the CDR3, the DNA is TGTGCCAGCAGTTACTCCCGCCGGACAGGGACTGAAGCTTTCTTT. V gene TRBV6-6 combines with J gene TRBJ1-1; 8 positions match TRBD1. V dropped 0 bases and J dropped 5; count of bases not matched to a gene: 5. This CDR3 spans 15 amino acids. Looked up from germline, CDR1 is MNHNY and CDR2 is SVGAGI (reference sequence).

This chain connects TRBV28 to TRBJ2-7; TRBD2 aligns across 8 bases. With V trimmed by 4 bases and J by 3 bases, 11 bases remained unmatched. The CDR3 has 16 residues. CDR1 and CDR2 (germline): MDHEN, SYDVKM. The CDR3 sequence is CASSSPQAGEGYEQYF. DNA of the CDR3: TGTGCCAGCAGTTCGCCCCAAGCGGGAGAAGGCTACGAGCAGTACTTC. Complete variable domain (other parts from reference TRBV28 and TRBJ2-7): DVKVTQSSRYLVKRTGEKVFLECVQDMDHENMFWYRQDPGLGLRLIYFSYDVKMKEKGDIPEGYSVSREKKERFSLILESASTNQTSMYLCASSSPQAGEGYEQYFGPGTRLTVT.

This clone was detected a few times. CDR3 in amino acids: CASSEWNGGTSYF. As DNA, the CDR3 is TGTGCCAGCAGTGAATGGAACGGGGGGACCTCGTACTTC. The V call is TRBV25-1, the J call TRBJ2-4; TRBD2 aligns across 7 bases. The CDR3 runs 13 residues. After removal of 1 base from V and 15 bases from J, the junction contained 9 bases not matched to a gene. Germline CDR1 is MGHDK and CDR2 is SYGVNS.

This sequence joins TRBV7-9 and TRBJ1-5; possibly TRBD1 for D (6 bases). The V end was cut by 2 bases, the J end by 5 bases, with 13 bases between. This CDR3 contains 15 residues. From germline, CDR1 is SEHNR and CDR2 FQNEAQ (reference sequence). CDR3 coding DNA: TGTGCCAGCAGCTTAATGGGGGCCGCTGATCAGCCCCAGCATTTT. It translates to CASSLMGAADQPQHF.

This chain connects TRBV5-1 to TRBJ1-6; 7 bases line up with TRBD1. Germline trimming cut 4 bases from V and 10 bases from J; bases unmatched to any gene: 8. Germline lookup yields CDR1 SGHRS and CDR2 YFSETQ. This CDR3 region has 14 residues. Written as DNA, the CDR3 is TGCGCCAGCAGCAAGACAGGGCTCGGCTCACCCCTCCACTTT. It specifies CASSKTGLGSPLHF.

Concerning this clone itself: The junction shows a germline mismatch at one end, possibly a read error. The genes are TRBV7-7 and TRBJ1-3; D is ambiguous. The CDR3 sequence is 13 residues long. Per the germline V gene, CDR1 is SSHAT and CDR2 is FNYEAQ (reference sequence). The DNA of the CDR3 is TGTGCTAGCAGACCCCACTCTGGAAACACCATATATTTT. Protein: CASRPHSGNTIYF. Supplemented by reference TRBV7-7 and TRBJ1-3, the full variable domain reads GAGVSQSPRYKVTKRGQDVTLRCDPISSHATLYWYQQALGQGPEFLTYFNYEAQPDKSGLPSDRFSAERPEGSISTLTIQRTEQRDSAMYRCASRPHSGNTIYFGEGSWLTVV.

This clone was seen a handful of times. The chain employs TRBV7-8 and TRBJ1-4; D not resolved. CDR3 length: 15 amino acids. The germline V and J ends were trimmed by 7 bases and 5 bases, with 17 bases remaining between them. Germline V lookup: CDR1 SGHVS, CDR2 FQNEAQ. CDR3 DNA sequence: TGTGCCAGCACCCCGAGACGATTACGGAATGAAAAACTGTTTTTT. Residues: CASTPRRLRNEKLFF.

V and J are TRBV6-1 and TRBJ1-2, with D possibly TRBD1 on 6 matching bases. CDR3 length: 14 amino acids. The V gene lost 5 bases and the J gene lost 4 bases, with 14 bases spanning the gap. The germline V gene encodes CDR1 MNHNS and CDR2 SASEGT. The CDR3 nucleotides read TGTGCCAGCAGTCGAGGGGGGGGTGCCTATGGCTACACCTTC. The encoded protein is CASSRGGGAYGYTF.

This chain joins TRBV5-1 and TRBJ1-3; 7 bases match TRBD1. The length of the CDR3 is 15 residues. Germline CDR1 reads SGHRS; CDR2 reads YFSETQ. The V and J ends lost 4 bases and 4 bases, in that order; junction bases with no gene match: 8. In nucleotides, the CDR3 is TGCGCCAGCAGCCCCTCAGGGGGAACAGGAAACACCATATATTTT. Protein product: CASSPSGGTGNTIYF.

The rearrangement joins TRBV19 to TRBJ1-1, with D perhaps matching TRBD1 (6 bases). Trimming pared 2 bases from V and 4 bases from J, leaving 8 bases between. The CDR3 length is 13 residues. The V gene's germline CDR1 is LNHDA and CDR2 SQIVND (reference sequence). The DNA for the CDR3 is TGTGCCAGTAGTATATTCAGGGGCACTGAAGCTTTCTTT. Amino acid sequence: CASSIFRGTEAFF.